This entry features one T cell receptor beta chain sequence. This table comes from immunoSEQ multiplex PCR, and its TCRdb copy is limited to in-frame clones, with some not included. Here the sample spans approximately 600,000 clones, around 95% being singletons. CD8 cells classed as naive were CD45RO-negative and positively selected for CCR7, excluding terminally differentiated effector memory CD45RA+ cells. The entry originates in a study of shared clonotypes between healthy human individuals. The clonotype originates from a woman aged 25 to 39 in good health. The source material was naive CD8+ T cells sorted from blood.

The CDR3 loop is CASSSIGAVVNEQFF. CDR3 in DNA: TGTGCCAGCAGCTCTATAGGAGCGGTGGTGAATGAGCAGTTCTTC. The chain uses TRBV7-9 and TRBJ2-1; weak D call: TRBD2 (5 bases). V was shortened by 4 bases and J by 7 bases, with 17 bases between the two germline ends. Per the germline V gene, CDR1 is SEHNR and CDR2 is FQNEAQ (reference sequence). CDR3 length: 15 residues.